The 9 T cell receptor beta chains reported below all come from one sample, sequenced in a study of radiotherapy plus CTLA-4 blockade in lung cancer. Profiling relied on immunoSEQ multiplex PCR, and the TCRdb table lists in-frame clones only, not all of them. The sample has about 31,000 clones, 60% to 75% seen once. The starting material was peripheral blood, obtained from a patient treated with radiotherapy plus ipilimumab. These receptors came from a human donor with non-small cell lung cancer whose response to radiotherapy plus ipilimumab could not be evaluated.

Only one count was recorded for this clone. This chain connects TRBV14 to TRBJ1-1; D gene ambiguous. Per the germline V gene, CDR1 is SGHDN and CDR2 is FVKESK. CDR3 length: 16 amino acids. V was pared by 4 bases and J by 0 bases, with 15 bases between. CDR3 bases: TGTGCCAGCAGCCTCCTGATTGGCAGGTTGAACACTGAAGCTTTCTTT. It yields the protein CASSLLIGRLNTEAFF.

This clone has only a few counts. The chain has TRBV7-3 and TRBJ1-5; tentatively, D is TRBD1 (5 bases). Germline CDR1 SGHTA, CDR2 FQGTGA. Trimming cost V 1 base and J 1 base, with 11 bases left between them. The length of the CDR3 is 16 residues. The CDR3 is CASSLMGPGSNQPQHF. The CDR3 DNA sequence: TGTGCCAGCAGCTTAATGGGCCCAGGGAGCAATCAGCCCCAGCATTTT.

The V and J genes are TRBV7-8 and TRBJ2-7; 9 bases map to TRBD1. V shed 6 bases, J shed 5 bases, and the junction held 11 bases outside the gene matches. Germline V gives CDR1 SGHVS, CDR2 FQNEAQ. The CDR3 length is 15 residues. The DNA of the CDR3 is TGTGCCAGCAGGGAGGGACAGGGTATCGTCCACGAGCAGTACTTC. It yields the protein CASREGQGIVHEQYF. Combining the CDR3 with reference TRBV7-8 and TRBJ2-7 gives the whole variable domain GAGVSQSPRYKVAKRGQDVALRCDPISGHVSLFWYQQALGQGPEFLTYFQNEAQLDKSGLPSDRFFAERPEGSVSTLKIQRTQQEDSAVYLCASREGQGIVHEQYFGPGTRLTVT.

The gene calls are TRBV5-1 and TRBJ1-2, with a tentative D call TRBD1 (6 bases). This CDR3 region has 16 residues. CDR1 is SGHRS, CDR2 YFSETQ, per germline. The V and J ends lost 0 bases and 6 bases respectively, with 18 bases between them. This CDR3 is CASSLGFDQGRDGYTF. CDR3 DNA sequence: TGCGCCAGCAGCTTGGGTTTCGACCAGGGGAGGGATGGCTACACCTTC. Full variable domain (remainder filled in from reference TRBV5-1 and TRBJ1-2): KAGVTQTPRYLIKTRGQQVTLSCSPISGHRSVSWYQQTPGQGLQFLFEYFSETQRNKGNFPGRFSGRQFSNSRSEMNVSTLELGDSALYLCASSLGFDQGRDGYTFGSGTRLTVV.

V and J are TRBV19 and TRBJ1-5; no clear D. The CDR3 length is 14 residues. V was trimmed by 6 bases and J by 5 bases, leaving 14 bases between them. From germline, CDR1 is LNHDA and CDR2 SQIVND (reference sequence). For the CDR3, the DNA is TGTGCCAGTAGCACCCGGGGAAGTTATCAGCCCCAGCATTTT. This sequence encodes CASSTRGSYQPQHF.

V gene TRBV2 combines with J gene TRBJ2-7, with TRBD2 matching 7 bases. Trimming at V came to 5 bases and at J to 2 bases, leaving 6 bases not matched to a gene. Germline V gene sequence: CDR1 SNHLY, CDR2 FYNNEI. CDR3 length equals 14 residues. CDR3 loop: CASSWGGGTYEQYF. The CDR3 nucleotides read TGTGCCAGCAGTTGGGGCGGGGGTACCTACGAGCAGTACTTC.

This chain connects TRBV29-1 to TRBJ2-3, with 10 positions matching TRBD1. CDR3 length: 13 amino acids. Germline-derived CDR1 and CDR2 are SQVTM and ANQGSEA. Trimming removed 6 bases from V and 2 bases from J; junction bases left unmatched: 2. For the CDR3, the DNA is TGCAGCGTGGGGACAGGGGACACAGATACGCAGTATTTT. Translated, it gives CSVGTGDTDTQYF.

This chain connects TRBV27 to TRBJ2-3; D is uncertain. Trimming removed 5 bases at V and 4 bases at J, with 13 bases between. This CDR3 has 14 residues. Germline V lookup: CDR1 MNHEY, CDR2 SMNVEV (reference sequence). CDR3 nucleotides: TGTGCCAGCAGTCCAACCGGTGGGCCAGATACGCAGTATTTT. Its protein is CASSPTGGPDTQYF.

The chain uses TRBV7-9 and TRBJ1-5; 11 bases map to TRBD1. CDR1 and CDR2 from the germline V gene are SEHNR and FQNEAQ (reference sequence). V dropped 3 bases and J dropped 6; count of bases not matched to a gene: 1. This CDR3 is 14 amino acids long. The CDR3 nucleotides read TGTGCCAGCAGCTTCGGACAGGGGGCTCAGCCCCAGCATTTT. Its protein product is CASSFGQGAQPQHF.